One and the same sample provided the 26 T cell receptor beta chains below, sequenced in a study of blood T cells in healthy people across ages. The use of a sample-barcoded 5' primer and a J-beta primer mix characterized a second PCR of roughly 6 to 11 cycles. MiXCR was run by TCRdb on the 5' RACE reads, yielding one entry per CDR3 protein. The data show some 1.4 million distinct CDR3 sequences, with roughly 40% seen just once and approximately 7.9% held by the top ten. The sample consisted of blood. The receptor set was obtained from a woman aged 18-30 years in good health.

This clonotype was detected a few times. This chain links TRBV20-1 with TRBJ2-7, with D possibly TRBD2 on 5 matching bases. The V gene lost 3 bases and the J gene lost 2 bases, with 11 bases spanning the gap. The CDR3 has 13 amino acids. Germline CDR1 reads DFQATT; CDR2 reads SNEGSKA (reference sequence). DNA of the CDR3: TGCAGTGCTAGCGGGAACGGAGCCTACGAGCAGTACTTC. Residues: CSASGNGAYEQYF.

The chain links TRBV12-3 or TRBV12-4 to TRBJ2-7, with 15 bases lining up with TRBD2. Gene TRBJ2-5 matches the end of the DNA better, so the J call may be wrong. The CDR3 totals 17 residues. CDR3 DNA sequence: TGTGCCAGCAGAGCCGGACTAGCGGGAGGGCTCAAAGAGACCCAGTACTTC. It translates to CASRAGLAGGLKETQYF.

V usage is TRBV12-3 or TRBV12-4 and J usage is TRBJ2-1; unclear D gene. CDR3 size: 16 residues. Trimming pared 6 bases from V and 0 bases from J, leaving 15 bases between. CDR3 bases: TGTGCCAGCAGCTTCAATCCGGGCCTCTCCTACAATGAGCAGTTCTTC. Translated, it gives CASSFNPGLSYNEQFF.

This clonotype has more than one count but fewer than ten. The chain employs TRBV14 and TRBJ2-1; no firm D call. From germline, CDR1 is SGHDN and CDR2 FVKESK. Trimming left V 0 bases short and J 5 bases short, with 8 bases between. This CDR3 is 14 amino acids long. The CDR3 is CASSQEWANNEQFF. DNA of the CDR3: TGTGCCAGCAGCCAAGAATGGGCAAACAATGAGCAGTTCTTC.

A remark on this clonotype: Its ends do not fully match the called genes, so a read error is possible. V gene TRBV4-1 combines with J gene TRBJ2-7; TRBD2 aligns across 12 bases. CDR3 length equals 16 residues. The germline V gene encodes CDR1 MGHRA and CDR2 YSYEKL. The CDR3 DNA follows: TGCACCAGCAGCGAAGGGACTAGCGGGCAACCCTACGAGCAGTACTTC. Protein product: CTSSEGTSGQPYEQYF.

The chain recombines TRBV14 with TRBJ1-2, with a possible D match to TRBD1 (5 bases). Germline CDR1 SGHDN, CDR2 FVKESK. V lost 1 base to trimming and J lost 4 bases, with 10 bases between them. This CDR3 contains 14 residues. CDR3 residues: CASSQGITGYGYTF. The CDR3 nucleotides are TGTGCCAGCAGCCAAGGCATCACAGGCTATGGCTACACCTTC.

The V call is TRBV11-3, the J call TRBJ2-1; D is perhaps TRBD2 (6 bases). Matching the DNA end better, TRBJ2-7 makes the J call doubtful. The CDR3 consists of 15 residues. Germline V gene sequence: CDR1 SGHNT, CDR2 YENEEA. The DNA of the CDR3 is TGTGCCAGCAGCCGTGGGACTTCCTCCTACAATGAGCAGTACTTC. Amino acids: CASSRGTSSYNEQYF.

This chain uses TRBV12-3 or TRBV12-4 with TRBJ2-7, with D tentatively TRBD2 (5 bases). The length of the CDR3 is 15 residues. Trimming left V 7 bases short and J 7 bases short, with 23 bases between. CDR3 loop: CASNGGAVLNNEQYF. CDR3 sequence (DNA): TGTGCCAGCAATGGCGGAGCGGTTCTTAACAATGAGCAGTACTTC.

The chain joins TRBV6-1 to TRBJ2-3, with 13 bases fitting TRBD2. CDR1 is MNHNS and CDR2 is SASEGT in the germline V gene. The junction had 8 bases not matched to a gene; V was cut back by 5 bases and J by 0 bases. CDR3 length: 18 amino acids. The CDR3 here is CASSPTSGRTLSTDTQYF. The CDR3 coding sequence is TGTGCCAGCAGTCCGACTAGCGGGAGGACCCTTAGCACAGATACGCAGTATTTT.

This clonotype was detected only once. The chain joins TRBV13 to TRBJ2-7; 10 nucleotides line up with TRBD2. Germline trimming cut 0 bases from V and 0 bases from J; bases unmatched to any gene: 5. From germline, CDR1 is PRHDT and CDR2 FYEKMQ (reference sequence). This CDR3 has 17 residues. CDR3 DNA sequence: TGTGCCAGCAGCTTAGGGCTAGCGGGGGCCCACTCCTACGAGCAGTACTTC. It translates to CASSLGLAGAHSYEQYF.

This clonotype was seen only a few times. The chain couples TRBV3-1 to TRBJ2-2; 12 nucleotides line up with TRBD2. This CDR3 has 16 amino acids. CDR1 LGHDT and CDR2 YNNKEL come from the germline V gene (reference sequence). The ends lost 2 bases at V and 7 bases at J; junction bases unmatched: 5. The chain's CDR3 is CASSQLMTSGGGELFF. The CDR3 DNA follows: TGTGCCAGCAGCCAACTAATGACTAGCGGGGGCGGGGAGCTGTTTTTT.

This clonotype has just a few counts. V gene TRBV20-1 combines with J gene TRBJ2-6; a weak D match, TRBD2 (5 bases). Trimming took off 3 bases at V and 1 base at J, with 19 bases between the two ends. The CDR3 has 18 amino acids. The V gene's germline CDR1 is DFQATT and CDR2 SNEGSKA (reference sequence). For the CDR3, the DNA is TGCAGTGCTAGGCCCAATGAGGGTACGGTGTCTGGGGCCAACGTCCTGACTTTC. Its translation is CSARPNEGTVSGANVLTF.

V gene TRBV7-9 combines with J gene TRBJ2-3, with 11 bases fitting TRBD2. The germline V gene encodes CDR1 SEHNR and CDR2 FQNEAQ (reference sequence). V was pared by 1 base and J by 2 bases, with 5 bases of the junction left unmatched. The CDR3 extends over 17 amino acids. The CDR3 loop is CASSLGGTSGTTDTQYF. CDR3 DNA sequence: TGTGCCAGCAGCTTAGGGGGGACTAGCGGAACCACAGATACGCAGTATTTT. The full variable domain, in which reference TRBV7-9 and TRBJ2-3 provide the parts outside the CDR3, is DTGVSQNPRHKITKRGQNVTFRCDPISEHNRLYWYRQTLGQGPEFLTYFQNEAQLEKSRLLSDRFSAERPKGSFSTLEIQRTEQGDSAMYLCASSLGGTSGTTDTQYFGPGTRLTVL.

For the CDR3, the DNA is TGTGCCAGCAGCCAAGGCTGGCTAGCGGGGGGTTATGCCTACAATGAGCAGTACTTC. As protein: CASSQGWLAGGYAYNEQYF. The rearrangement uses TRBV3-1 and TRBJ2-5, with 11 bases lining up with TRBD2. CDR3 size: 19 residues. CDR1 and CDR2 from the germline V gene are LGHDT and YNNKEL (reference sequence). The junction had 21 bases not matched to a gene; V was cut back by 1 base and J by 11 bases.

This clonotype has a handful of counts. The genes are TRBV5-4 and TRBJ1-4; a possible D gene is TRBD1 (5 bases). Germline-derived CDR1 and CDR2 are SGHNT and YYREEE (reference sequence). The CDR3 sequence is 14 residues long. Trimming removed 3 bases at V and 7 bases at J, with 13 bases between. The CDR3 DNA follows: TGTGCCAGCAGCTCTCCGGGACTTGGTGAAAAACTGTTTTTT. Translating gives CASSSPGLGEKLFF.

The CDR3 bases are TGTGCCAGGGTTCTGGGGGGCCGGGGAGATACGCAGTATTTT. Translation: CARVLGGRGDTQYF. The V and J genes are TRBV28 and TRBJ2-3, with D perhaps TRBD1 or TRBD2 (6 bases each). The CDR3 has 14 amino acids. V was pared by 9 bases and J by 5 bases, with 18 bases between. CDR1 MDHEN and CDR2 SYDVKM come from the germline V gene.

This clonotype has ten or more counts. The chain couples TRBV29-1 to TRBJ1-2, with D perhaps matching TRBD1 (6 bases). The V gene lost 0 bases and the J gene lost 8 bases, with 13 bases spanning the gap. The CDR3 has 13 amino acids. CDR1 and CDR2 from the germline V gene are SQVTM and ANQGSEA. The CDR3 coding sequence is TGCAGCGTTGAAGATGCAGGGGCTTGGGGCTACACCTTC. This translates into CSVEDAGAWGYTF.

This clonotype appeared a few times. The junction does not match germline at one end; this may be a read error. The rearrangement uses TRBV27 and TRBJ1-4; 7 nucleotides agree with TRBD1. The CDR3 runs to 16 residues. CDR1 and CDR2 (germline): MNHEY, SMNVEV (reference sequence). CDR3 protein: CASRPGQFATNEKLFF. In DNA, the CDR3 is TGTGCCAGCAGACCGGGACAGTTTGCAACTAATGAAAAATTGTTTTTT.

This clonotype occurred many times. V gene TRBV28 combines with J gene TRBJ2-1; 10 bases map to TRBD2. The CDR3 consists of 14 residues. Germline-derived CDR1 and CDR2 are MDHEN and SYDVKM. The V and J ends lost 5 bases and 12 bases, in that order; junction bases with no gene match: 10. This CDR3 is CASSGTSGAIGQFF. CDR3 DNA sequence: TGTGCCAGCAGTGGAACTAGCGGGGCCATCGGGCAGTTCTTC.

In this sample, this clonotype turned up a few times. The chain joins TRBV20-1 to TRBJ1-5, with D possibly being TRBD1 (5 bases). Germline loops: CDR1 DFQATT, CDR2 SNEGSKA (reference sequence). CDR3 length equals 14 residues. V gave up 3 bases and J gave up 0 bases, with 9 bases separating them. In DNA form, the CDR3 reads TGCAGTGCTAGGCCCGACAGTAGCAATCAGCCCCAGCATTTT. Translating gives CSARPDSSNQPQHF.

This clonotype was detected many times. CDR3 protein: CASSSTGGGYEQYF. DNA for the CDR3: TGTGCCAGCAGTTCGACAGGGGGAGGCTACGAGCAGTACTTC. V is TRBV12-3 or TRBV12-4 and J is TRBJ2-7; 9 nucleotides match TRBD1. The length of the CDR3 is 14 residues. After removal of 4 bases from V and 3 bases from J, the junction contained 4 bases not matched to a gene.

The chain carries TRBV27 and TRBJ1-2, with D possibly TRBD1 on 6 matching bases. Germline lookup yields CDR1 MNHEY and CDR2 SMNVEV (reference sequence). The CDR3 is 16 residues long. Trimming pared 4 bases from V and 1 base from J, leaving 16 bases between. CDR3 region: CASSSRTRDINYGYTF. DNA of the CDR3: TGTGCCAGCAGTTCGAGGACAAGGGACATTAACTATGGCTACACCTTC.

This chain joins TRBV12-3 or TRBV12-4 and TRBJ2-5; D gene uncertain. The V end lost 4 bases, the J end lost 11 bases, and 20 bases lay between the germline ends. The CDR3 spans 14 residues. CDR3 nucleotide sequence: TGTGCCAGCAGTTATGGCAGTGCCTACAATGAGCAGTACTTC. Protein sequence: CASSYGSAYNEQYF.

The chain links TRBV28 to TRBJ1-5; D is perhaps TRBD1 (5 bases). With 3 bases removed from V and 1 base from J, the gap between germline ends came to 16 bases. Germline V lookup: CDR1 MDHEN, CDR2 SYDVKM. This CDR3 is 17 amino acids long. The CDR3 coding sequence is TGTGCCAGCAGTTTTGAGGGGCGTCGGTGGAGCAATCAGCCCCAGCATTTT. Its protein is CASSFEGRRWSNQPQHF.

The chain is built from TRBV29-1 and TRBJ2-7; 7 nucleotides match TRBD1. V shed 0 bases, J shed 0 bases, and the junction held 8 bases outside the gene matches. Per the germline V gene, CDR1 is SQVTM and CDR2 is ANQGSEA. The CDR3 is 16 residues long. The CDR3 DNA follows: TGCAGCGTTGAAGATCAAGACAGGGAGAGCTCCTACGAGCAGTACTTC. Protein sequence: CSVEDQDRESSYEQYF.

DNA of the CDR3: TGTGCCAGCACGGACAGGGCCAGCTCCTACGAGCAGTACTTC. It encodes CASTDRASSYEQYF. The chain uses TRBV2 and TRBJ2-7; 8 nucleotides match TRBD1. The V gene's germline CDR1 is SNHLY and CDR2 FYNNEI. The CDR3 spans 14 residues. The trim removed 7 bases at V and 0 bases at J, leaving 5 bases unmatched.